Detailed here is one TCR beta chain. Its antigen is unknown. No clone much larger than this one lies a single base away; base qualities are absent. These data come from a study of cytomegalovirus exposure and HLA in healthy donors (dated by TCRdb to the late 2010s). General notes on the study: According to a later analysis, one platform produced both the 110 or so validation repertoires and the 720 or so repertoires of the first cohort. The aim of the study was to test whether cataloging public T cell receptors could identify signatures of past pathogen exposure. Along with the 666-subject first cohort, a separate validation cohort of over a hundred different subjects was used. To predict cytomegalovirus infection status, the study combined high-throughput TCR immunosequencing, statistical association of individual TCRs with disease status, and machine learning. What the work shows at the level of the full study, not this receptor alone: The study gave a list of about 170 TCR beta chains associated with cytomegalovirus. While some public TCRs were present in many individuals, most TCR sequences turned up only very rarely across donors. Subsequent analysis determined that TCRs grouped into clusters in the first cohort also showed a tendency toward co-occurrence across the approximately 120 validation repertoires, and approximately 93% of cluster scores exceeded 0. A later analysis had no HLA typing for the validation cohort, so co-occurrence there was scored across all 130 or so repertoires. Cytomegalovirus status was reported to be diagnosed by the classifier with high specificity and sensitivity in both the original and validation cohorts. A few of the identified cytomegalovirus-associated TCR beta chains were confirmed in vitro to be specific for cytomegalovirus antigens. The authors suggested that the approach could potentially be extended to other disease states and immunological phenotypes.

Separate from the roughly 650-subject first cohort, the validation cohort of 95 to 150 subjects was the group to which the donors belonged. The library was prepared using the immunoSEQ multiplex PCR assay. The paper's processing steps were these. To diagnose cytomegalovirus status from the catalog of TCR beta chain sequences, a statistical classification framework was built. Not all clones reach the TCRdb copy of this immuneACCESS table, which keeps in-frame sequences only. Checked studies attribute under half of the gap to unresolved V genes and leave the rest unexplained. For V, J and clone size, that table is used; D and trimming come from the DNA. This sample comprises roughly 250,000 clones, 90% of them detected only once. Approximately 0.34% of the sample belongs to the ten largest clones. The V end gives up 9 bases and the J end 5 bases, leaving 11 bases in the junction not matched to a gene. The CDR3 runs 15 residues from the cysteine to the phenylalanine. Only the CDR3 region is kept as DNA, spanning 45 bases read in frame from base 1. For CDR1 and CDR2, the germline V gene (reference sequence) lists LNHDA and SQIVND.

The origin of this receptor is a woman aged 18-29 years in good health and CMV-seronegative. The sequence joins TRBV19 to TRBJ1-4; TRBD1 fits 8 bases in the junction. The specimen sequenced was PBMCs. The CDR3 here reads CASWQGTGENEKLFF. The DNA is TGTGCCAGCTGGCAAGGGACAGGAGAAAATGAAAAACTGTTTTTT.